Listed below are T cell receptor beta chains from one sample, sequenced in a study of molecular identifiers for immune sequencing clone quantification. TCRdb processed the PCR reads anew with MiXCR; each CDR3 protein has one entry. This sample has 90,000 or so distinct CDR3 sequences, with roughly a fifth found just once. Sequenced input: naive CD8+ T cells from blood, with Jurkat cell RNA spiked in. Receptors originate from a human donor in good health. Some libraries in this study had Jurkat cell RNA spiked in. The CDR3 runs from the conserved cysteine through the conserved F or W. Each record gives: V gene, clone size, D gene, J gene, CDR3 DNA, CDR3 protein. D genes are given only for firm matches. Not every row has a clone size; where given, it reads once, few, many or a size class.

>TRBV11-3|.|TRBD2|TRBJ2-7
TGTGCCAGCAGCTCAGGGCTAGCGGATTACGAGCAGTACTTC
CASSSGLADYEQYF
>TRBV4-1|many|TRBD1|TRBJ2-7
TGCGCCAGCAGCCACACCGGGACAGGAAACTACGAGCAGTACTTC
CASSHTGTGNYEQYF
>TRBV12-3/TRBV12-4|.|TRBD2|TRBJ2-1
TGTGCCAGCAGTTTTCTAAGGGTTGGGGGGGGGAATGAGCAGTTCTTC
CASSFLRVGGGNEQFF
>TRBV10-3|.|.|TRBJ2-7
TGTGCCATCAGTGAAGGACGGAACTCCTACGAGCAGTACTTC
CAISEGRNSYEQYF
>TRBV6-6|many|TRBD1|TRBJ2-2
TGTGCCAGCAGTTACGCAGGGGGTCACACCGGGGAGCTGTTTTTT
CASSYAGGHTGELFF
>TRBV9|many|.|TRBJ2-2
TGTGCCAGCAGCGGCAACACCGGGGAGCTGTTTTTT
CASSGNTGELFF
>TRBV9|many|.|TRBJ2-5
TGTGCCAGCAGCGTAGCTGGGGTACTCGAGACCCAGTACTTC
CASSVAGVLETQYF
>TRBV2|.|.|TRBJ2-1
TGTGCCAGCAGTGACCCTGTAAACAATGAGCAGTTCTTC
CASSDPVNNEQFF
>TRBV5-1|many|.|TRBJ1-1
TGCGCCAGCAGCCCGTCCCCGATGAACACTGAAGCTTTCTTT
CASSPSPMNTEAFF
>TRBV7-9|many|.|TRBJ2-1
TGTGCCAGCAGCCATGCTCGGACTCCCAATGAGCAGTTCTTC
CASSHARTPNEQFF
>TRBV29-1|.|.|TRBJ2-1
TGCAGCGTTCCGGACGGGAACTCCTACAATGAGCAGTTCTTC
CSVPDGNSYNEQFF
>TRBV14|few|.|TRBJ2-7
TGTGCCAGCAGCCTACAGGGGAGGAACGAGCAGTACTTC
CASSLQGRNEQYF
>TRBV12-3/TRBV12-4|.|.|TRBJ2-1
TGTGCCAGCAGCGAACAGATGAGCTCCTACAATGAGCAGTTCTTC
CASSEQMSSYNEQFF
>TRBV7-9|.|.|TRBJ1-1
TGTGCCAGCAGCGCAACTACCGGGGAGCCTGAAGCTTTCTTT
CASSATTGEPEAFF
>TRBV20-1|many|.|TRBJ2-1
TGCAGTGCTAGAAATCCCGGGGGATATGAGCAGTTCTTC
CSARNPGGYEQFF
>TRBV4-3|few|TRBD2|TRBJ2-7
TGCGCCAGCAGCCAAGGTCCTAGCGGGGCCTACGAGCAGCACTTC
CASSQGPSGAYEQHF
>TRBV30|many|.|TRBJ1-2
TGTGCCTGGACCCCGGACAGTGCAGACTATGGCTACACCTTC
CAWTPDSADYGYTF
>TRBV20-1|.|TRBD2|TRBJ2-1
TGCAGTGCTATCGGGGGGGGCGTTAACTACAATGAGCAGTTCTTC
CSAIGGGVNYNEQFF
>TRBV24-1|many|TRBD1|TRBJ2-5
TGTGCCACCAGTGGGACACAGGGGCTTCGACAAGAGACCCAGTACTTC
CATSGTQGLRQETQYF
>TRBV7-9|many|.|TRBJ2-3
TGTGCCAGCAGCTTAAGTGGAGATACGCAGTATTTT
CASSLSGDTQYF
>TRBV30|many|.|TRBJ1-1
TGTGCCTGGAGTCAGGGCTCGGCTGAAGCTTTCTTT
CAWSQGSAEAFF
>TRBV28|.|TRBD2|TRBJ2-1
TGTGCCAGCAGTCTGCTAGCGGGAGGGACTGGCAATGAGCAGTTCTTC
CASSLLAGGTGNEQFF
>TRBV11-2|.|TRBD2|TRBJ2-1
TGTGCCAGCAGCTCTATAGCGGGAGAGAGCTATGAGCAGCTCTTC
CASSSIAGESYEQLF
>TRBV28|many|.|TRBJ2-5
TGTGCCAGCAGTTCCCGGGCCGCGAGCCAAGAGACCCAGTACTTC
CASSSRAASQETQYF
>TRBV6-5|.|.|TRBJ2-1
TGTGCCAGCAGTTATGGGTACTCCTACAATGAGCAGTTCTTC
CASSYGYSYNEQFF
>TRBV20-1|many|TRBD1|TRBJ1-5
TGCAGTGCCGAGGACAGGGAGTATAGCAATCAGCCCCAGCATTTT
CSAEDREYSNQPQHF
>TRBV12-3/TRBV12-4|few|.|TRBJ2-5
TGTGCCAGCGGTTTTCCCCCGCCGGGAGCGCAGACCCAGTACTTC
CASGFPPPGAQTQYF
>TRBV20-1|many|.|TRBJ2-7
TGCAGTGCCAGGACTACCGACTACGAGCAGTACTTC
CSARTTDYEQYF
>TRBV25-1|many|.|TRBJ2-1
TGTGCCAGCAGGCCGAGTGGGGCCTACAATGAGCAGTTCTTC
CASRPSGAYNEQFF
>TRBV7-9|many|TRBD2|TRBJ2-3
TGTGCCAGCAGCCCCCTAGCGGGAAAGGATACGCAGTATTTT
CASSPLAGKDTQYF
>TRBV4-3|.|TRBD2|TRBJ2-1
TGCGCCAGCAGCCAAGAAGGACTAGCGGCCGAAAATGAGCAGTTCTTC
CASSQEGLAAENEQFF
>TRBV6-1|many|TRBD2|TRBJ2-1
TGTGCCAGCATTGATAGCGGGATTAGCTCCTACAATGAGCAGTTCTTC
CASIDSGISSYNEQFF